The 27 T cell receptor beta chains below were found in one sample sequenced in a study of T cells expressing NK-cell markers (dated by TCRdb to the early 2020s). Receptor libraries were prepared by 5' RACE. The sequencer listed for this sample is Illumina HiSeq 2000. Reprocessed by TCRdb, the reads give a single entry per CDR3 protein sequence, without DNA. This sample's table lists more than 90,000 distinct CDR3 sequences. The biggest ten clones account for less than 20% of the sample. Sequencing used blood T cells: a sorted CD56 or NKG2C T cell subset, CD4+ or CD8+ T cells, or bulk PBMC T cells (not recorded which). All receptors derive from a woman aged 18 to 75 in good health.

The chain joins TRBV7-9 to TRBJ2-5; TCRdb picks TRBD2, but there is no DNA to check that call. This CDR3 has 15 residues. CDR1 and CDR2 from the germline V gene are SEHNR and FQNEAQ (reference sequence). The CDR3: CASRRTGLAAETQYF.

V gene TRBV11-3 combines with J gene TRBJ2-1; TCRdb lists TRBD2, though no DNA is available to test this call. Germline V gives CDR1 SGHNT, CDR2 YENEEA. This CDR3 is built from 15 residues. CDR3: CASSIRKREANEQFF.

This sequence joins TRBV5-4 and TRBJ2-7; TCRdb selects TRBD1, and the lack of DNA leaves this call unchecked. Germline V gene lookup returns CDR1 SGHNT and CDR2 YYREEE (reference sequence). This CDR3 region has 15 residues. CDR3 in amino acids: CASSPETLPRGEQYF.

The V and J genes are TRBV4-3 and TRBJ1-6; the TRBD1 assignment by TCRdb is unverifiable without DNA. The CDR3 totals 13 residues. CDR1 is LGHNA and CDR2 is YSLEER in the germline V gene. The CDR3 sequence is CASSATGNSPLHF.

The V call is TRBV7-2, the J call TRBJ2-5; TCRdb proposes TRBD2, but this gene call is untestable without DNA. This CDR3 region has 15 residues. CDR1 and CDR2 (germline): SGHTA, FQGNSA. The chain's CDR3 is CASSRTSVLQETQYF.

V gene TRBV4-3 combines with J gene TRBJ2-1. The CDR3 runs 14 residues. Germline CDR1 and CDR2: LGHNA and YSLEER. The CDR3 loop is CASSQGFGDNEQFF.

J is TRBJ2-1 and V is TRBV4-2; TCRdb's D call, TRBD1, is unchecked because there is no DNA. The CDR3 runs to 15 residues. Germline CDR1 reads LGHNA; CDR2 reads YNFKEQ. This CDR3 reads CASSQDRGQGNEQFF.

This rearrangement joins TRBV12-3 or TRBV12-4 to TRBJ2-1. The length of the CDR3 is 18 residues. The CDR3 region is CASSTLDDGRSSYNEQFF.

The chain has TRBV4-1 and TRBJ2-6; TCRdb gives TRBD1 as the D gene, but with no DNA this cannot be confirmed. The CDR3 sequence is 17 residues long. Germline V gene lookup returns CDR1 MGHRA and CDR2 YSYEKL. This CDR3 reads CASSQGKGLSGANVLTF.

V and J are TRBV5-4 and TRBJ2-2. CDR3 length: 14 amino acids. The germline CDR1 and CDR2 sequences are SGHNT and YYREEE (reference sequence). CDR3 loop: CASSLPGDTGELFF. Full variable domain (outside the CDR3, taken from reference TRBV5-4 and TRBJ2-2): ETGVTQSPTHLIKTRGQQVTLRCSSQSGHNTVSWYQQALGQGPQFIFQYYREEENGRGNFPPRFSGLQFPNYSSELNVNALELDDSALYLCASSLPGDTGELFFGEGSRLTVL.

This chain joins TRBV7-9 and TRBJ2-3; no DNA is available, so the TRBD2 call from TCRdb remains unchecked. Germline CDR1 SEHNR, CDR2 FQNEAQ (reference sequence). The CDR3 runs 15 residues. This CDR3 is CASSQRDFFTDTQYF.

This rearrangement joins TRBV10-1 to TRBJ2-5; TCRdb's D gene call, TRBD2, goes unchecked for lack of DNA. CDR3 length: 15 amino acids. CDR1 WNHNN and CDR2 SYGVQD come from the germline V gene (reference sequence). CDR3 region: CASSEASGDQETQYF.

The rearrangement uses TRBV7-9 and TRBJ2-5. The length of the CDR3 is 14 residues. Per germline, CDR1 SEHNR and CDR2 FQNEAQ (reference sequence). CDR3 in amino acids: CASSLTVTEETQYF.

This rearrangement joins TRBV21-1 to TRBJ1-2; the TCRdb call, TRBD1, lacks DNA for checking. TRBV21-1 is an annotated pseudogene. The CDR3 is made up of 15 amino acids. The CDR3: CASSKRTEANYGYTF.

The chain is built from TRBV18 and TRBJ1-1. From germline, CDR1 is KGHSH and CDR2 LQKENI. The CDR3 length is 14 residues. CDR3 loop: CASSPPGVNTEAFF.

The V and J genes are TRBV7-9 and TRBJ2-5; TCRdb's D call of TRBD2 is untestable without DNA. The germline V gene encodes CDR1 SEHNR and CDR2 FQNEAQ (reference sequence). The CDR3 sequence is 15 residues long. Here the CDR3 reads CASSPYVSGEETQYF.

The chain employs TRBV11-2 and TRBJ1-1; TCRdb's D call, TRBD1, is unchecked because there is no DNA. The CDR3 consists of 14 residues. Germline CDR1 is SGHAT and CDR2 is FQNNGV. The CDR3 sequence is CASSDRGLNTEAFF. Based on the CDR3 plus reference TRBV11-2 and TRBJ1-1, the full variable domain is EAGVAQSPRYKIIEKRQSVAFWCNPISGHATLYWYQQILGQGPKLLIQFQNNGVVDDSQLPKDRFSAERLKGVDSTLKIQPAKLEDSAVYLCASSDRGLNTEAFFGQGTRLTVV.

The rearrangement links TRBV5-1 to TRBJ2-7; checking the TCRdb D call of TRBD2 is not possible without DNA. This CDR3 region has 14 residues. Germline assignment: CDR1 SGHRS and CDR2 YFSETQ. This CDR3 is CASSITGPAYEQYF.

V and J are TRBV21-1 and TRBJ2-7; TCRdb designates TRBD2, a call that cannot be tested without DNA. TRBV21-1 is a pseudogene. The CDR3 is made up of 14 amino acids. This CDR3 reads CASSKVRESYEQYF.

The chain has TRBV7-9 and TRBJ2-1; the D call of TRBD1 rests on TCRdb alone, since no DNA is present to check it. CDR3 length equals 14 residues. Looked up from germline, CDR1 is SEHNR and CDR2 is FQNEAQ (reference sequence). The CDR3 loop is CASSPPGSYNEQFF.

The chain carries TRBV20-1 and TRBJ2-5; TCRdb gives TRBD2 as the D gene, but with no DNA this cannot be confirmed. The CDR3 loop spans 12 amino acids. Germline loops: CDR1 DFQATT, CDR2 SNEGSKA (reference sequence). CDR3 residues: CSAILAAETQYF.

This chain links TRBV29-1 with TRBJ2-1; there is no DNA to check the TCRdb D call of TRBD1. The CDR3 sequence is 12 residues long. Germline V gene sequence: CDR1 SQVTM, CDR2 ANQGSEA. The CDR3 spells CSVIGAKNEQFF.

The chain links TRBV9 to TRBJ2-1; the TCRdb D gene call, TRBD1, has no DNA to confirm it. The length of the CDR3 is 13 residues. Germline V CDR1 and CDR2: SGDLS, YYNGEE. The CDR3 protein is CASSASGGDEQFF. Complete variable domain (other parts from reference TRBV9 and TRBJ2-1): DSGVTQTPKHLITATGQRVTLRCSPRSGDLSVYWYQQSLDQGLQFLIQYYNGEERAKGNILERFSAQQFPDLHSELNLSSLELGDSALYFCASSASGGDEQFFGPGTRLTVL.

The chain is built from TRBV24-1 and TRBJ2-2; TCRdb proposes TRBD1, but this gene call is untestable without DNA. This CDR3 is built from 15 residues. Germline V gives CDR1 KGHDR, CDR2 SFDVKD. CDR3 residues: CATSDSSGEAGELFF.

The V call is TRBV7-9, the J call TRBJ2-7. CDR1 is SEHNR, CDR2 FQNEAQ, per germline (reference sequence). The CDR3 loop spans 14 amino acids. This CDR3 reads CASSLSLIPYEQYF.

V is TRBV11-2 and J is TRBJ2-1; TCRdb's D call, TRBD2, is unchecked because there is no DNA. This CDR3 is 13 amino acids long. Germline V gives CDR1 SGHAT, CDR2 FQNNGV. The CDR3 reads CASSYPPYNEQFF.

The V call is TRBV27, the J call TRBJ2-1. Germline V gene sequence: CDR1 MNHEY, CDR2 SMNVEV (reference sequence). This CDR3 has 15 amino acids. This CDR3 reads CASSLAGAIYNEQFF.